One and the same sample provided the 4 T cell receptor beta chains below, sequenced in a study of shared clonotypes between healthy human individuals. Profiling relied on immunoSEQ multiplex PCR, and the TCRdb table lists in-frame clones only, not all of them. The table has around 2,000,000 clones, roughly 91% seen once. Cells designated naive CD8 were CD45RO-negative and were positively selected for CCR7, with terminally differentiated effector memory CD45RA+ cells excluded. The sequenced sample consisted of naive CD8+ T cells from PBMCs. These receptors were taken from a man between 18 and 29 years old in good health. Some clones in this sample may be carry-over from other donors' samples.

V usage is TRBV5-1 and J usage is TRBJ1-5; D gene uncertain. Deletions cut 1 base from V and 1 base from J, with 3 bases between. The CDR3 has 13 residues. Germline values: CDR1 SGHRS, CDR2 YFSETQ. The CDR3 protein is CASSLTSNQPQHF. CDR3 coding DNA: TGCGCCAGCAGCTTGACGAGCAATCAGCCCCAGCATTTT.

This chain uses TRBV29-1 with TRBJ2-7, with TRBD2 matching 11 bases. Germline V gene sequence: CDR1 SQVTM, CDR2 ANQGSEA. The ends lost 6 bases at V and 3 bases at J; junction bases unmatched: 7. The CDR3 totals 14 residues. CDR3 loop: CSVVGGTSGYEQYF. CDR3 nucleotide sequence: TGCAGCGTCGTGGGGGGGACTAGCGGCTACGAGCAGTACTTC.

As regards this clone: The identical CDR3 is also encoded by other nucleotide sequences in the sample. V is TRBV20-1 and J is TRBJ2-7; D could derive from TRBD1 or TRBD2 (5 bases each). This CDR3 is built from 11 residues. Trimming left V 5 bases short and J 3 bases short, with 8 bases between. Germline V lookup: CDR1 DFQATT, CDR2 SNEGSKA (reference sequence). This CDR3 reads CSAGDGYEQYF. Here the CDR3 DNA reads TGCAGTGCTGGGGACGGCTACGAGCAGTACTTC.

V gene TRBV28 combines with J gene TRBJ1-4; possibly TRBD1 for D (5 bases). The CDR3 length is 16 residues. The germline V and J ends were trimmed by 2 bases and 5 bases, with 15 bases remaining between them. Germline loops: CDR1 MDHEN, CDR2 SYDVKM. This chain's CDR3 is CASSLRGPNPNEKLFF. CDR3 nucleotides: TGTGCCAGCAGTTTAAGGGGCCCGAATCCCAATGAAAAACTGTTTTTT.